The 6 T cell receptor beta chains below come from one sample, sequenced in a study of beta chain features in type 1 diabetes. Expressed TCRB transcripts got sequenced, as all isolated RNA was reverse transcribed. Produced via immunoSEQ multiplex PCR; TCRdb's table is partial and in-frame only. This sample has about 370,000 clones; around 15% occur once, and the top ten carry about 0.019%. The sequenced sample was naive CD4+ T cells from blood. All receptors come from a young woman in good health.

The chain joins TRBV25-1 to TRBJ2-5; TRBD2 agrees at 8 bases. Germline V gene sequence: CDR1 MGHDK, CDR2 SYGVNS. Unmatched junction bases numbered 11, after V lost 0 bases and J lost 2 bases. This CDR3 is 18 amino acids long. The CDR3 sequence is CASSEYYGGGMEQETQYF. The DNA of the CDR3 is TGTGCCAGCAGTGAATACTACGGGGGGGGAATGGAACAAGAGACCCAGTACTTC.

The chain employs TRBV10-3 and TRBJ2-7; D is perhaps TRBD2 (5 bases). Trimming took 9 bases from V and 0 from J, leaving 12 bases between them. The CDR3 is made up of 13 amino acids. Germline CDR1 is ENHRY and CDR2 is SYGVKD. The CDR3 reads CAMSRGSSYEQYF. In DNA, the CDR3 is TGTGCCATGAGTAGAGGGAGCTCCTACGAGCAGTACTTC.

The chain joins TRBV27 to TRBJ2-7; 9 nucleotides match TRBD2. The CDR3 has 16 residues. Germline V gene data show CDR1 as MNHEY and CDR2 as SMNVEV (reference sequence). J was trimmed by 3 bases and V by 6 bases; bases with no gene match: 12. The CDR3 spells CASSDGSIAGVYEQYF. In DNA form, the CDR3 reads TGTGCCAGCAGCGACGGCTCAATAGCGGGAGTCTACGAGCAGTACTTC.

The V call is TRBV11-2, the J call TRBJ1-1; no reliable D call. V lost 3 bases and J lost 10, with 12 bases in between. CDR1 and CDR2 (germline): SGHAT, FQNNGV. This CDR3 contains 12 residues. The CDR3 loop is CASSFGVRVAFF. The CDR3 nucleotides are TGTGCCAGCAGCTTCGGGGTGAGGGTAGCTTTCTTT.

This sequence joins TRBV18 and TRBJ2-1, with TRBD2 matching over 14 bases. The germline gives CDR1 KGHSH, CDR2 LQKENI. Trimming removed 2 bases from V and 6 bases from J; junction bases left unmatched: 3. This CDR3 is 16 amino acids long. CDR3 nucleotides: TGTGCCAGCTCACCAAAGGGGACTAGCGGGAGCAATGAGCAGTTCTTC. It is translated as CASSPKGTSGSNEQFF.

This clone was seen a handful of times. The V gene is TRBV5-4, the J gene TRBJ2-7; 10 bases match TRBD2. The CDR3 is 15 amino acids. Trimming took 4 bases from V and 6 from J; bases not matched to a gene: 10. From germline, CDR1 is SGHNT and CDR2 YYREEE (reference sequence). The CDR3 sequence: CASSLDVGLATEQYF. The CDR3 DNA follows: TGTGCCAGCAGCCTGGACGTGGGACTAGCGACCGAGCAGTACTTC.